A single sample is the source of the 27 T cell receptor beta chains below, sequenced in a study of beta chain features in type 1 diabetes (dated by TCRdb to the late 2010s). Library preparation employed the immunoSEQ multiplex PCR assay. The High Capacity cDNA Reverse Transcription Kit was used to reverse transcribe all of the isolated RNA, meaning that expressed TCRB transcripts were what got sequenced. TCRdb carries this immuneACCESS record with in-frame sequences only. Its versions omit some clonotypes, under half of them owing to an unresolved V gene in the studies checked, with the rest unexplained. The sample table lists some 300,000 clones, 7.5% to 9.5% of them with a count of one. The ten largest clones take up roughly 1% of the sample. Sequenced: central memory CD4+ T cells from blood. These receptors came from a woman aged 18-29 years in good health.

This clone was recorded a few times. The same CDR3 arises from other DNA sequences in this sample as well. V usage is TRBV18 and J usage is TRBJ2-7; 12 bases agree with TRBD1. CDR3 length equals 15 residues. Germline V gene data show CDR1 as KGHSH and CDR2 as LQKENI. The ends lost 4 bases at V and 4 bases at J; junction bases unmatched: 5. The CDR3 reads CASSLPGQGAYEQYF. CDR3 sequence (DNA): TGTGCCAGCTCACTCCCGGGACAGGGGGCGTACGAGCAGTACTTC.

This chain uses TRBV4-2 with TRBJ2-2; maybe TRBD2 (5 bases). The CDR3 is 14 residues long. CDR1 and CDR2 from the germline V gene are LGHNA and YNFKEQ. V lost 4 bases, J lost 4 bases, and 10 bases lay in between. In DNA, the CDR3 is TGTGCCAGCAGCCCCGAAAGCGGCACCGGGGAGCTGTTTTTT. Its translation: CASSPESGTGELFF.

This clone was detected ten times or more. This chain links TRBV30 with TRBJ1-5; D remains unclear. The V and J ends lost 5 bases and 7 bases respectively, with 9 bases between them. Germline V gene lookup returns CDR1 GTSNPN and CDR2 SVGIG (reference sequence). The CDR3 consists of 11 residues. This CDR3 is CAWGLRQPQHF. CDR3 nucleotide sequence: TGTGCCTGGGGTTTGCGACAGCCCCAGCATTTT.

This clone was seen only a few times. The chain couples TRBV29-1 to TRBJ1-1, with 7 bases matching TRBD1. Germline V gene data show CDR1 as SQVTM and CDR2 as ANQGSEA. The CDR3 length is 15 residues. V gave up 5 bases and J gave up 0 bases; unmatched junction bases: 9. The CDR3 sequence: CSVFQQGRVNTEAFF. CDR3 bases: TGCAGCGTTTTCCAACAGGGGCGAGTGAACACTGAAGCTTTCTTT.

This clone was seen many times. The genes are TRBV7-2 and TRBJ1-1; TRBD1 is a possible D gene (6 bases). The V end lost 5 bases, the J end lost 4 bases, and 17 bases lay between the germline ends. Germline assignment: CDR1 SGHTA and CDR2 FQGNSA. The CDR3 runs 15 residues. CDR3 protein: CASSTLLGGGTEAFF. Written as DNA, the CDR3 is TGTGCCAGCAGCACTCTTCTAGGGGGTGGCACTGAAGCTTTCTTT.

Many counts were recorded for this clone. This CDR3 is CASSPLNLTGRNTGELFF. The CDR3 DNA reads as TGCGCCAGCAGTCCGCTTAATTTGACAGGGAGGAACACCGGGGAGCTGTTTTTT. The chain combines TRBV23-1 with TRBJ2-2; 7 bases are shared with TRBD1. TRBV23-1 is filed as an ORF, its function uncertain. The CDR3 covers 18 residues. The V gene end was trimmed by 4 bases and the J gene end by 1 base; junction bases not matched to a gene: 12.

This rearrangement joins TRBV18 to TRBJ1-1; D unclear. This CDR3 is 13 amino acids long. Germline V CDR1 and CDR2: KGHSH, LQKENI. V lost 5 bases and J lost 1, with 8 bases in between. The CDR3 reads CASSADRNTEAFF. CDR3 nucleotide sequence: TGTGCCAGCTCAGCAGATCGGAACACTGAAGCTTTCTTT.

This clone was detected only a few times. The rearrangement uses TRBV27 and TRBJ2-5; D is possibly TRBD1 (6 bases). CDR1 and CDR2 (germline): MNHEY, SMNVEV (reference sequence). This CDR3 has 17 amino acids. The ends were cut back, 5 bases at V and 5 bases at J, with 24 bases in the middle. The CDR3 loop reads CASSPFLTGALGETQYF. The CDR3 coding sequence is TGTGCCAGCAGTCCCTTTTTGACAGGAGCCTTGGGGGAGACCCAGTACTTC.

The chain links TRBV30 to TRBJ1-1; unclear D gene. The CDR3 sequence is 13 residues long. Germline loops: CDR1 GTSNPN, CDR2 SVGIG (reference sequence). The V end lost 2 bases, the J end lost 8 bases, and 15 bases lay between the germline ends. The CDR3 here is CAWSLSIGKEAFF. The CDR3 region has the DNA TGTGCCTGGAGTCTCAGTATAGGGAAGGAAGCTTTCTTT.

This clone came up a few times. The rearrangement uses TRBV7-2 and TRBJ2-5; D is undetermined. The CDR3 length is 14 residues. Germline CDR1 and CDR2: SGHTA and FQGNSA. Between the trimmed V and J ends, which lost 5 bases and 1 base, there was a span of 11 bases. CDR3 DNA: TGTGCCAGCAGCCTAAGGTCCAGCCAAGAGACCCAGTACTTC. Protein: CASSLRSSQETQYF. Combining the CDR3 with reference TRBV7-2 and TRBJ2-5 gives the whole variable domain GAGVSQSPSNKVTEKGKDVELRCDPISGHTALYWYRQSLGQGLEFLIYFQGNSAPDKSGLPSDRFSAERTGGSVSTLTIQRTQQEDSAVYLCASSLRSSQETQYFGPGTRLLVL.

CDR3 nucleotide sequence: TGTGCCAGCAGTTTATCGGGGCAGGGGGCGCCTATGAACACTGAAGCTTTCTTT. The encoded protein is CASSLSGQGAPMNTEAFF. The chain carries TRBV27 and TRBJ1-1; 8 bases match TRBD1. The germline V gene has CDR1 MNHEY and CDR2 SMNVEV (reference sequence). CDR3 length: 18 residues. V shed 0 bases, J shed 0 bases, and the junction held 9 bases outside the gene matches.

This clone has a count of ten or more. The CDR3 DNA reads as TGCGCCAGCAGCTTGGATTGGTCTGGGGCCAACGTCCTGACTTTC. Translated, it gives CASSLDWSGANVLTF. The chain is built from TRBV5-1 and TRBJ2-6, with D unresolved. The V gene lost 0 bases and the J gene lost 1 base, with 5 bases spanning the gap. The length of the CDR3 is 15 residues. Looked up from germline, CDR1 is SGHRS and CDR2 is YFSETQ.

V and J are TRBV6-6 and TRBJ1-5, with 12 bases fitting TRBD1. The junction had 12 bases not matched to a gene; V was cut back by 11 bases and J by 7 bases. Germline V CDR1 and CDR2: MNHNY, SVGAGI (reference sequence). The CDR3 is 15 amino acids. CDR3 loop: CASSSGTGGFQPQHF. The CDR3 nucleotides read TGTGCCTCAAGCTCGGGGACAGGGGGCTTCCAGCCCCAGCATTTT.

The sample holds a few counts of this clone. This CDR3 is also generated by other DNA sequences in the sample. The V gene is TRBV5-1, the J gene TRBJ2-5; D ambiguous. Germline CDR1 and CDR2: SGHRS and YFSETQ. Trimming removed 5 bases from V and 5 bases from J, with 7 bases in between. The CDR3 spans 11 residues. CDR3 amino acids: CASRQKETQYF. CDR3 in DNA: TGCGCCAGCAGGCAGAAGGAGACCCAGTACTTC. Using reference TRBV5-1 and TRBJ2-5 for the parts outside the CDR3, the full variable domain is KAGVTQTPRYLIKTRGQQVTLSCSPISGHRSVSWYQQTPGQGLQFLFEYFSETQRNKGNFPGRFSGRQFSNSRSEMNVSTLELGDSALYLCASRQKETQYFGPGTRLLVL.

This clone appeared a few times. The gene calls are TRBV7-8 and TRBJ2-4; D is possibly TRBD1 (7 bases). V was pared by 4 bases and J by 7 bases, with 11 bases between. This CDR3 has 13 residues. Germline lookup yields CDR1 SGHVS and CDR2 FQNEAQ. The CDR3 sequence: CASSSGGMNIQYF. In DNA form, the CDR3 reads TGTGCCAGCAGCTCAGGGGGGATGAACATTCAGTACTTC.

This clone came up a few times. The gene calls are TRBV30 and TRBJ2-7; D may be TRBD1 (6 bases). The V end lost 5 bases, the J end lost 5 bases, and 16 bases lay between the germline ends. The CDR3 consists of 13 residues. From germline, CDR1 is GTSNPN and CDR2 SVGIG (reference sequence). The CDR3 bases are TGTGCCTGGGTAAGAGACAGGTACCACGAGCAGTACTTC. This sequence encodes CAWVRDRYHEQYF.

The gene calls are TRBV28 and TRBJ2-2, with D perhaps TRBD1 or TRBD2 (5 bases each). The CDR3 runs 16 residues. V was shortened by 5 bases and J by 0 bases, with 13 bases between the two germline ends. Germline V gene data show CDR1 as MDHEN and CDR2 as SYDVKM. This chain's CDR3 is CASSPSLGANTGELFF. Here the CDR3 DNA reads TGTGCCAGCAGTCCATCTTTGGGGGCGAACACCGGGGAGCTGTTTTTT. The variable domain in full, completed from reference TRBV28 and TRBJ2-2, reads DVKVTQSSRYLVKRTGEKVFLECVQDMDHENMFWYRQDPGLGLRLIYFSYDVKMKEKGDIPEGYSVSREKKERFSLILESASTNQTSMYLCASSPSLGANTGELFFGEGSRLTVL.

The gene calls are TRBV11-2 and TRBJ1-2; weak D call: TRBD1 (5 bases). The CDR3 is made up of 13 amino acids. The V end lost 4 bases, the J end lost 6 bases, and 12 bases lay between the germline ends. CDR1 and CDR2 (germline): SGHAT, FQNNGV. As DNA, the CDR3 is TGTGCCAGCAGCTCAGGGCGGAAAAATGGCTACACCTTC. Translating gives CASSSGRKNGYTF.

The genes are TRBV7-9 and TRBJ2-5; D gene uncertain. The V gene lost 1 base and the J gene lost 11 bases, with 11 bases spanning the gap. CDR1 is SEHNR, CDR2 FQNEAQ, per germline (reference sequence). This CDR3 comprises 12 residues. CDR3 protein: CASSLGQEEQYF. CDR3 bases: TGTGCCAGCAGCTTAGGGCAAGAGGAGCAGTACTTC.

V gene TRBV6-1 combines with J gene TRBJ1-1; maybe TRBD1 (5 bases). This CDR3 has 14 amino acids. The V gene lost 6 bases and the J gene lost 4 bases, with 15 bases spanning the gap. Germline V gene data show CDR1 as MNHNS and CDR2 as SASEGT. The CDR3 loop reads CASRTERGFTEAFF. The CDR3 DNA is TGTGCCAGCAGGACGGAAAGGGGCTTCACTGAAGCTTTCTTT.

This clone was seen only a few times. The V gene is TRBV30, the J gene TRBJ1-2; 7 nucleotides align to TRBD1. The CDR3 is 13 residues long. The germline V gene encodes CDR1 GTSNPN and CDR2 SVGIG (reference sequence). V shed 0 bases and J 5 bases; nucleotides not matched to a gene: 3. The CDR3 DNA reads as TGTGCCTGGAGTGTAAAGGGGGCTTATGGCTACACCTTC. It is translated as CAWSVKGAYGYTF.

This chain connects TRBV27 to TRBJ1-2; a weak D match, TRBD1 (6 bases). The CDR3 runs to 13 residues. The V gene lost 1 base and the J gene lost 8 bases, with 11 bases spanning the gap. Germline CDR1 MNHEY, CDR2 SMNVEV (reference sequence). The CDR3 loop reads CASSLWAGAGYTF. The CDR3 DNA reads as TGTGCCAGCAGTTTATGGGCAGGGGCCGGCTACACCTTC.

This clone came up a few times. This chain joins TRBV29-1 and TRBJ1-4; 8 bases fit TRBD1. Germline assignment: CDR1 SQVTM and CDR2 ANQGSEA. The trim removed 1 base at V and 8 bases at J, leaving 3 bases unmatched. This CDR3 has 13 amino acids. The chain's CDR3 is CSVEGTGREKLFF. As DNA, the CDR3 is TGCAGCGTTGAAGGGACAGGGCGGGAAAAACTGTTTTTT.

J is TRBJ2-6 and V is TRBV5-1; 7 bases are a match to TRBD1. The CDR3 has 20 residues. V shed 1 base and J 0 bases; nucleotides not matched to a gene: 13. CDR1 is SGHRS, CDR2 YFSETQ, per germline. This CDR3 reads CASSLTPGQYGLSGANVLTF. CDR3 sequence (DNA): TGCGCCAGCAGCTTGACCCCGGGACAGTACGGCCTCTCTGGGGCCAACGTCCTGACTTTC.

This clone turned up a few times. The V call is TRBV29-1, the J call TRBJ1-3, with TRBD1 matching 8 bases. The germline CDR1 and CDR2 sequences are SQVTM and ANQGSEA. The CDR3 runs 14 residues. The ends lost 7 bases at V and 4 bases at J; junction bases unmatched: 9. CDR3 nucleotides: TGCAGCGCTGGACAGGGAAAAGCCGGAAACACCATATATTTT. Amino acid sequence: CSAGQGKAGNTIYF.

The chain employs TRBV5-1 and TRBJ2-1; 8 bases map to TRBD2. Germline V gene lookup returns CDR1 SGHRS and CDR2 YFSETQ. V was pared by 0 bases and J by 8 bases, with 4 bases of the junction left unmatched. This CDR3 contains 14 residues. For the CDR3, the DNA is TGCGCCAGCAGCTTGGAGTCGGGAGGGCATGAGCAGTTCTTC. Its translation is CASSLESGGHEQFF.

This clone occurred many times. The chain couples TRBV4-3 to TRBJ2-4, with D possibly TRBD2 on 6 matching bases. Germline CDR1 reads LGHNA; CDR2 reads YSLEER. V was trimmed by 3 bases and J by 3 bases, leaving 12 bases between them. The length of the CDR3 is 15 residues. This CDR3 is CASSHLQAGKNIQYF. The CDR3 DNA reads as TGCGCCAGCAGCCACCTCCAAGCGGGCAAAAACATTCAGTACTTC.